This record looks at one TCR beta chain sequence and its context. Its antigen is not identified. To make TCR beta libraries, researchers used iRepertoire HTBI primers and Arm-PCR of CDR3 regions. TCRdb re-called the multiplex PCR reads with MiXCR, one entry per CDR3 protein. Here the sample spans fewer than 550,000 distinct CDR3 sequences, 20% to 25% being singletons. Germline V CDR1 and CDR2: MGHRA, YSYEKL. The CDR3 totals 15 residues. V shed 2 bases, J shed 5 bases, and the junction held 6 bases outside the gene matches. This sample is drawn from a study of regulatory T cells in long-lasting Graves disease. The wider study: Over 5 years on antithyroid drugs plus positive TSH receptor antibodies marked Graves' disease as persistent.

General study points: Patients with persistent disease showed a bias toward TRBV28, TRBJ1-2 and TRBJ2-5.

Time point reported: persistent/refractory GD, antithyroid drugs over 5 years with positive TRAb. The TCR library was made from RNA extracted from PBMCs. EDTA tubes received about 10 milliliters of collected peripheral blood. This sequence was found in a female donor with Graves disease. The material was peripheral blood mononuclear cells (PBMCs), obtained when the disease was refractory, from a patient treated with antithyroid drugs. The chain links TRBV4-1 to TRBJ2-7, with TRBD2 matching over 10 bases. The CDR3 is CASSQLGTSANEQYF. The CDR3 DNA reads TGCGCCAGCAGCCAATTAGGGACTAGCGCTAACGAGCAGTACTTC.